What follows are 20 T cell receptor beta chains derived from one specimen sequenced in a study of response to subunit inactivated influenza vaccine (dated by TCRdb to 2016 to 2019). The method was RT-PCR. These reads were obtained on an Illumina HiSeq 2500. TCRdb reran the public reads through fastp at Q25 and MiXCR, keeping productive beta chains. CDR3 protein sequences are deduplicated, and each keeps its most common genes and DNA. This sample holds hundreds of thousands of distinct CDR3 sequences; 14% were observed only once. The ten largest clones represent less than 9% of the sample. Specimen: PBMCs from blood, collected 14 to 15 days before vaccination. The origin of the receptors is a man aged 45-65 years who received an inactivated influenza vaccine. Donor details come from another sample of the same person, matched by shared clones.

This clonotype was recorded a few times. The chain links TRBV20-1 to TRBJ2-3; the D gene is possibly TRBD2 (6 bases). In germline, CDR1 is DFQATT, CDR2 SNEGSKA (reference sequence). The CDR3 consists of 15 residues. Trimming removed 0 bases at V and 1 base at J, with 11 bases between. CDR3 DNA sequence: TGCAGTGCTAGAGATACGGGGGACCGCACAGATACGCAGTATTTT. Translated, it gives CSARDTGDRTDTQYF.

The chain recombines TRBV29-1 with TRBJ1-2; the D is unclear. The CDR3 loop spans 11 amino acids. Germline V gene lookup returns CDR1 SQVTM and CDR2 ANQGSEA. V was trimmed by 4 bases and J by 1 base, leaving 4 bases between them. CDR3 sequence (DNA): TGCAGCGTTGCTCTTAACTATGGCTACACCTTC. As protein: CSVALNYGYTF. Combining the CDR3 with reference TRBV29-1 and TRBJ1-2 gives the whole variable domain SAVISQKPSRDICQRGTSLTIQCQVDSQVTMMFWYRQQPGQSLTLIATANQGSEATYESGFVIDKFPISRPNLTFSTLTVSNMSPEDSSIYLCSVALNYGYTFGSGTRLTVV.

The CDR3 is CASRKGQDYEQYF. Written as DNA, the CDR3 is TGTGCCAGCAGAAAGGGACAGGACTACGAGCAGTACTTC. The V and J genes are TRBV2 and TRBJ2-7; 8 bases are a match to TRBD1. The CDR3 loop spans 13 amino acids. The V and J ends lost 6 bases and 3 bases, in that order; junction bases with no gene match: 4. CDR1 SNHLY and CDR2 FYNNEI come from the germline V gene.

The sample holds a few counts of this clonotype. This sequence joins TRBV12-3 or TRBV12-4 and TRBJ1-5, with 7 positions matching TRBD1. The junction had 11 bases not matched to a gene; V was cut back by 6 bases and J by 0 bases. The CDR3 spans 17 residues. CDR3 sequence: CASRSGTDIHSNQPQHF. In DNA form, the CDR3 reads TGTGCCAGCAGATCCGGGACAGATATTCATAGCAATCAGCCCCAGCATTTT.

The chain couples TRBV9 to TRBJ2-1; perhaps TRBD2 as D (6 bases). Per the germline V gene, CDR1 is SGDLS and CDR2 is YYNGEE. The CDR3 is 14 amino acids. The V gene lost 2 bases and the J gene lost 3 bases, with 9 bases spanning the gap. The DNA of the CDR3 is TGTGCCAGCAGCGTGGGGACTGTCTACAATGAGCAGTTCTTC. Its translation is CASSVGTVYNEQFF.

This clonotype occurred a few times. The chain uses TRBV7-2 and TRBJ1-5; weak D call: TRBD1 (6 bases). Germline-derived CDR1 and CDR2 are SGHTA and FQGNSA. V shed 4 bases and J shed 9 bases, with 13 bases lying between them. There are 13 residues in the CDR3. The CDR3 bases are TGTGCCAGCAGCTCGGACAGTTTGGGGCCCCAGCATTTT. Translating it yields CASSSDSLGPQHF.

This sequence joins TRBV20-1 and TRBJ2-1; D gene ambiguous. V was clipped by 4 bases and J by 8 bases, with 18 bases between them. Germline assignment: CDR1 DFQATT and CDR2 SNEGSKA (reference sequence). The CDR3 contains 14 residues. The CDR3, as DNA: TGCAGTGCTACACAATTCAGCCCCTCTCATGAGCAGTTCTTC. Amino acids: CSATQFSPSHEQFF.

This clonotype is a singleton in its sample. This chain uses TRBV6-1 with TRBJ2-3; D is unresolved. The CDR3 is 16 amino acids. CDR1 and CDR2 from the germline V gene are MNHNS and SASEGT. V shed 2 bases and J shed 4 bases, with 16 bases lying between them. CDR3 nucleotide sequence: TGTGCCAGCAGTGAATATTACGCAGGTGGAGCAGATACGCAGTATTTT. This gives the protein CASSEYYAGGADTQYF.

The chain has TRBV6-1 and TRBJ1-2, with D uncertain. From germline, CDR1 is MNHNS and CDR2 SASEGT. The CDR3 is 15 amino acids. V was trimmed by 2 bases and J by 4 bases, leaving 14 bases between them. CDR3 sequence: CASSERIHPGYGYTF. CDR3 nucleotide sequence: TGTGCCAGCAGTGAACGGATCCATCCGGGCTATGGCTACACCTTC.

This clonotype was picked up a small number of times. The chain links TRBV5-1 to TRBJ2-5; D is perhaps TRBD2 (5 bases). Germline CDR1 reads SGHRS; CDR2 reads YFSETQ. With 0 bases removed from V and 5 bases from J, the gap between germline ends came to 20 bases. The CDR3 totals 17 residues. The CDR3 reads CASSLDSAGVTKETQYF. DNA of the CDR3: TGCGCCAGCAGCTTGGATTCAGCCGGGGTGACCAAGGAGACCCAGTACTTC.

In the case of this clonotype: The junction departs from the called germline gene at one end, perhaps through a read error. The chain combines TRBV3-1 with TRBJ2-1, with 13 bases matching TRBD2. Germline CDR1 reads LGHDT; CDR2 reads YNNKEL (reference sequence). The CDR3 has 17 amino acids. CDR3 sequence (DNA): TGTGCCTGCAGCCCCCGGACTAGCGGGAGTGTGTTGAATGAGCAGTTCTTC. Protein sequence: CACSPRTSGSVLNEQFF.

This clonotype appeared many times. The DNA of the CDR3 is TGCGCCAGCAGCCACACCAGGAACACTGAAGCTTTCTTT. Its protein product is CASSHTRNTEAFF. The V and J genes are TRBV4-3 and TRBJ1-1; D gene uncertain. Germline V CDR1 and CDR2: LGHNA, YSLEER. Trimming cost V 3 bases and J 1 base, with 6 bases left between them. This CDR3 comprises 13 residues.

This clonotype was counted only a few times. V is TRBV20-1 and J is TRBJ2-5; D gene uncertain. This CDR3 is 13 amino acids long. V lost 3 bases and J 1 base, leaving 9 bases between the germline ends. Germline-derived CDR1 and CDR2 are DFQATT and SNEGSKA (reference sequence). The CDR3 is CSARNSLQETQYF. The CDR3 DNA reads TGCAGTGCTAGGAATAGCCTCCAAGAGACCCAGTACTTC.

This clonotype showed up just a few times. J is TRBJ2-2 and V is TRBV5-1, with a possible D match to TRBD1 (6 bases). CDR1 is SGHRS, CDR2 YFSETQ, per germline. The CDR3 sequence is 14 residues long. Trimming cost V 3 bases and J 7 bases, with 13 bases left between them. The chain's CDR3 is CASSSQGSDGELFF. The CDR3 DNA is TGCGCCAGCAGCTCCCAGGGGTCTGACGGGGAGCTGTTTTTT.

The gene calls are TRBV6-1 and TRBJ1-2; 10 nucleotides match TRBD1. Trimming cost V 3 bases and J 6 bases; bases outside gene matches: 7. Germline values: CDR1 MNHNS, CDR2 SASEGT. This CDR3 is 15 amino acids long. CDR3: CASSEPSGTGDGYTF. For the CDR3, the DNA is TGTGCCAGCAGTGAGCCGTCCGGGACAGGGGATGGCTACACCTTC.

This clonotype has just a few counts. The chain recombines TRBV4-1 with TRBJ1-6; 7 bases fit TRBD1. This CDR3 is built from 16 residues. Germline loops: CDR1 MGHRA, CDR2 YSYEKL. Unmatched junction bases numbered 6, after V lost 2 bases and J lost 5 bases. CDR3 DNA sequence: TGCGCCAGCAGCCAAATCCCGACAGGGAATAATTCACCCCTCCACTTT. Its protein is CASSQIPTGNNSPLHF.

This clonotype was observed a handful of times. This rearrangement joins TRBV4-3 to TRBJ1-2, with TRBD1 as a possible D gene (6 bases). V was pared by 0 bases and J by 0 bases, with 11 bases between. CDR1 is LGHNA, CDR2 YSLEER, per germline. The CDR3 extends over 16 amino acids. Written as DNA, the CDR3 is TGCGCCAGCAGCCAAGATATACAGGGCGCTAACTATGGCTACACCTTC. Protein product: CASSQDIQGANYGYTF.

This rearrangement joins TRBV7-9 to TRBJ2-7, with D hard to call. The CDR3 consists of 15 residues. Trimming removed 0 bases at V and 1 base at J, with 10 bases between. The germline V gene has CDR1 SEHNR and CDR2 FQNEAQ (reference sequence). CDR3 protein: CASSLAGKPSYEQYF. CDR3 nucleotides: TGTGCCAGCAGCTTAGCGGGCAAGCCGTCCTACGAGCAGTACTTC.

V gene TRBV5-6 combines with J gene TRBJ2-1, with D hard to call. CDR3 size: 13 residues. Trimming pared 0 bases from V and 7 bases from J, leaving 8 bases between. Germline CDR1 SGHDT, CDR2 YYEEEE. The CDR3 loop reads CASSLVTLNEQFF. The CDR3 DNA reads as TGTGCCAGCAGCTTGGTGACGCTGAATGAGCAGTTCTTC.

The rearrangement joins TRBV13 to TRBJ2-5, with D unclear. The CDR3 totals 13 residues. The germline gives CDR1 PRHDT, CDR2 FYEKMQ (reference sequence). V dropped 1 base and J dropped 3 bases, with 6 bases sitting between them. CDR3 coding DNA: TGTGCCAGCAGCTTAGCGTCCGAAGAGACCCAGTACTTC. Translating gives CASSLASEETQYF.